This T cell receptor (beta chain) was identified during a study of shared clonotypes between healthy human individuals. Findings and limits, study-wide: What limited the represented genetic and exposure-history diversity was the small number of donors. Relative to their counterparts shared across all four donors, non-shared clonotypes exhibited diminished generation probabilities.

This CDR3 is 14 amino acids long. Germline CDR1 is MNHNS and CDR2 is SASEGT. V was cut by 4 bases and J by 7 bases, with 14 bases left in between. TCRdb's copy holds only in-frame clones and misses some; the assay was immunoSEQ multiplex PCR. Here the sample spans approximately 2,000,000 clones, under 95% being singletons. This clone was counted between two and nine times. Antigen unknown. The specimen sequenced was naive CD4+ T cells from PBMCs. Subset described: CD45RA+ positively selected. J is TRBJ1-5 and V is TRBV6-1, with D perhaps matching TRBD1 (6 bases). The sequence derives from a man aged 18 to 29 in good health. Some clones in this sample may be carry-over from other donors' samples. The CDR3 DNA follows: TGTGCCAGCAGTGTAGGGGGGAACGGACAGCCCCAGCATTTT. Its protein product is CASSVGGNGQPQHF.